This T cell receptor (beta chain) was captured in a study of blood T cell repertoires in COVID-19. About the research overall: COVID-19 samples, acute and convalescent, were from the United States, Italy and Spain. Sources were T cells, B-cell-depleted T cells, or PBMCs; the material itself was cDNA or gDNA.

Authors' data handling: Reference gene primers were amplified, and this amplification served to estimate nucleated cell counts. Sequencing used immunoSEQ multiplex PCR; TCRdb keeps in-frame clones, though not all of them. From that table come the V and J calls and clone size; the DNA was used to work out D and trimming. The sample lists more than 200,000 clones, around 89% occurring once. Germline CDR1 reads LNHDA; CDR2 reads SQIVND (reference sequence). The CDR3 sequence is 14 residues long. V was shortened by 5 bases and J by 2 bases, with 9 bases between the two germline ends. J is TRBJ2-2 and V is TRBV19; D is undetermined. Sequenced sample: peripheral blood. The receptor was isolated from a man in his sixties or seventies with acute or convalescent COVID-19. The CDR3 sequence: CASSETANTGELFF. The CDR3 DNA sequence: TGTGCCAGTAGTGAAACAGCCAACACCGGGGAGCTGTTTTTT.